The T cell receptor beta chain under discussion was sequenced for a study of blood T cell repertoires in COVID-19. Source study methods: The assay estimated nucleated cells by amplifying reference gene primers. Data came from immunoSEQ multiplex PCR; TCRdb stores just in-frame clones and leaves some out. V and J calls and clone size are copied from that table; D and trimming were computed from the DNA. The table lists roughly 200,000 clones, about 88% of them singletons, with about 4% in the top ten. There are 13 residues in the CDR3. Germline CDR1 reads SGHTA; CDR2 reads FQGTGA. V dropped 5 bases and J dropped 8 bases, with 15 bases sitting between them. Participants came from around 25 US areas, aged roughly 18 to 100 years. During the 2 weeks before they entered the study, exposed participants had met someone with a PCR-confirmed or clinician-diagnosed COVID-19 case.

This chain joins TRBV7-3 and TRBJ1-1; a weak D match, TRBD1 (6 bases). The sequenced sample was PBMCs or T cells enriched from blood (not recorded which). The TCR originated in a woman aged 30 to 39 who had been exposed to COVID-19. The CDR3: CASSPIYQGEAFF. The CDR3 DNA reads TGTGCCAGCAGCCCTATATACCAGGGGGAAGCTTTCTTT.